Ten or more counts support the clone carrying this T cell receptor beta chain. What it binds is not known. TCRdb independently ran MiXCR on the reads; one entry per CDR3 protein. Here the sample spans over 150,000 distinct CDR3 sequences, approximately 14% being singletons. CDR3 size: 17 residues. V lost 4 bases to trimming and J lost 0 bases, with 17 bases between them. Germline loops: CDR1 SGHVS, CDR2 FNYEAQ. The sample belongs to a study of T cell repertoires in cytomegalovirus infection. Looking at the study overall: Matching HLA type and CMV infection were both indicated by public TCR beta signatures.

Study outcomes and limitations: Across the ex vivo response, the dominant clonotypes were HLA-C-restricted CMV-specific TCR beta clonotypes. Cumulated frequencies of public TCR beta families served to identify carriers of CMV plus the relevant HLA.

The receptor's source is a human donor in good health (CMV status not recorded). Some clones in this sample may be carry-over from other donors' samples. The sample consisted of PBMCs. This sequence joins TRBV7-6 and TRBJ2-3; D remains ambiguous. The CDR3 spells CASSSRHIQSSTDTQYF. Written as DNA, the CDR3 is TGTGCCAGCAGCTCCCGACACATCCAGTCGAGCACAGATACGCAGTATTTT.